Below, one T cell receptor (beta chain) is given with its context. What it binds is unknown. The PCR ran on 60 Vbeta and 13 Jbeta primers. Generated by immunoSEQ multiplex PCR, the TCRdb table keeps only in-frame clones and is missing some. The repertoire holds 100,000 to 150,000 clones, with over 70% as singletons. The data belong to a study of cytomegalovirus exposure and HLA in healthy donors. Study-wide context: A prior study identified 110 million or so unique TCR beta sequences from 150 million to 200 million T cells. Unique TCRs from HLA-typed donors, 70 million to 85 million of them, were held in an early data release. Study-wide points: A later analysis reported that several of the most significant clusters appeared to be linked to common viral pathogens, among them Epstein-Barr virus. It was reported that TCR beta sequences correctly inferred the HLA-A and HLA-B alleles for most subjects.

The origin of this receptor is a woman aged 45 to 65 in good health and CMV-seropositive. Sequences were obtained from PBMCs.

DNA for the CDR3: TGCGCCAGCAGCCAAGGGGCAGTTAGACAAAATTCACCCCTCCACTTT. Protein sequence: CASSQGAVRQNSPLHF. J is TRBJ1-6 and V is TRBV4-1; no clear D. Looked up from germline, CDR1 is MGHRA and CDR2 is YSYEKL. The CDR3 length is 16 residues. Trimming cost V 1 base and J 7 bases, with 14 bases left between them.